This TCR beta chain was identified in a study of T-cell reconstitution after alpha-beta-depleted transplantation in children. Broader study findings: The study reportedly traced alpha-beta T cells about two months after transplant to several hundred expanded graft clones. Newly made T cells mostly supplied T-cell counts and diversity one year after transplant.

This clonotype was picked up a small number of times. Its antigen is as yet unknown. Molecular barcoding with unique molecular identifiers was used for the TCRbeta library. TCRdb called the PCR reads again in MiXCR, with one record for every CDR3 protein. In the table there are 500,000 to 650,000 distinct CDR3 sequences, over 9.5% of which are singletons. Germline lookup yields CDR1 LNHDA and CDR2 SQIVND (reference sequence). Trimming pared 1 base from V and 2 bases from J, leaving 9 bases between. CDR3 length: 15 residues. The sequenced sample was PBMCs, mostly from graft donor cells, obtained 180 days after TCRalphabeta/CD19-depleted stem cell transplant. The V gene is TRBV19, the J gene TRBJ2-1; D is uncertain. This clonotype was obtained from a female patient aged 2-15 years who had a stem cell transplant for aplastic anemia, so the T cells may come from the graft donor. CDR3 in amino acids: CASSIALSTYNEQFF. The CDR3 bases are TGTGCCAGTAGTATAGCTCTCAGTACCTACAATGAGCAGTTCTTC.